This T cell receptor beta chain appears in the sequencing data of a study of T-cell memory formation after mild COVID-19. General study results and limits: Pre-infection memory showed some responding clones, and this suggested that cross-reactive memory joined. A second wave expanding day 15 to 37 was CD4+-biased; contracting clones were balanced.

This clonotype rates as medium-sized. Its matching antigen is unknown. TCRdb ran MiXCR on the 5' RACE reads and lists one entry per CDR3 protein. The sample contains roughly 100,000 distinct CDR3 sequences, 9.5% to 15% of which appear only once. The CDR3 loop spans 13 amino acids. Trimming removed 8 bases from V and 5 bases from J; junction bases left unmatched: 3. The clonotype was recovered from an adult woman who had mild COVID-19 (a few samples of this study predate the infection). Cell type and time point are not known. The J gene is TRBJ2-1, the V gene TRBV12-3 or TRBV12-4; 10 bases match TRBD2. The source material was PBMCs or a T cell subset sorted from them (not recorded which). The CDR3 region is CASGLADNNEQFF. Written as DNA, the CDR3 is TGTGCCAGCGGACTAGCGGACAACAATGAGCAGTTCTTC.